Given below is one TCR beta chain in context. Its antigen is still unknown. This CDR3 spans 14 amino acids. The germline V gene has CDR1 DFQATT and CDR2 SNEGSKA (reference sequence). The data derive from a study of blood T cells in healthy people across ages. The donors, healthy Caucasians from Russia, were aged roughly 6 to 95. Every donor contributed about 10 milliliters of peripheral blood by blood draw. Using a J-beta primer mix together with a sample-barcoded 5' primer, a second PCR was run for about 6 to 11 cycles. TCRdb reprocessed the 5' RACE reads with MiXCR, giving one entry per CDR3 protein. Here the sample spans around 1,100,000 distinct CDR3 sequences, around two fifths being singletons. Study-wide results and limits: More naive CD4+ cells and higher diversity marked long-lived donors relative to aged donors. Diversity figures derived from one million T cells were judged to underestimate the true value.

The source of this sequence is a young man in good health. V and J are TRBV20-1 and TRBJ2-4, with D possibly being TRBD2 (6 bases). The DNA end is a closer match to TRBJ2-7, so the J assignment may be wrong. Sample: blood. The CDR3 nucleotides are TGCAGTGCTCAGACTAGTCTGGGTGGTTACGAGCAGTACTTC. Translated: CSAQTSLGGYEQYF.